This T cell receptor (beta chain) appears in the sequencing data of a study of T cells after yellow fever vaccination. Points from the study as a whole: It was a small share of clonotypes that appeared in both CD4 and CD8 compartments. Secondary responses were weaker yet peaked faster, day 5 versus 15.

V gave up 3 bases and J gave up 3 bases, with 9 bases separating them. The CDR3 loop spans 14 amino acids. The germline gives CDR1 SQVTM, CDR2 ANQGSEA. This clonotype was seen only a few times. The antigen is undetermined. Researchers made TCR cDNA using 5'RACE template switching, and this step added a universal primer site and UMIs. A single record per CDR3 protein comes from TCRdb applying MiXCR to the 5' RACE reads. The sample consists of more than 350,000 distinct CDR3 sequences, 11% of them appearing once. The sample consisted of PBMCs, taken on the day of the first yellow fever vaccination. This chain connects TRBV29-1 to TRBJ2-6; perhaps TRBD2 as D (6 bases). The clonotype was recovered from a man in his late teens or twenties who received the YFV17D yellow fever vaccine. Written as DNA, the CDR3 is TGCAGCGTTGATCAGGGAGGTGGGGCCAACGTCCTGACTTTC. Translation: CSVDQGGGANVLTF.